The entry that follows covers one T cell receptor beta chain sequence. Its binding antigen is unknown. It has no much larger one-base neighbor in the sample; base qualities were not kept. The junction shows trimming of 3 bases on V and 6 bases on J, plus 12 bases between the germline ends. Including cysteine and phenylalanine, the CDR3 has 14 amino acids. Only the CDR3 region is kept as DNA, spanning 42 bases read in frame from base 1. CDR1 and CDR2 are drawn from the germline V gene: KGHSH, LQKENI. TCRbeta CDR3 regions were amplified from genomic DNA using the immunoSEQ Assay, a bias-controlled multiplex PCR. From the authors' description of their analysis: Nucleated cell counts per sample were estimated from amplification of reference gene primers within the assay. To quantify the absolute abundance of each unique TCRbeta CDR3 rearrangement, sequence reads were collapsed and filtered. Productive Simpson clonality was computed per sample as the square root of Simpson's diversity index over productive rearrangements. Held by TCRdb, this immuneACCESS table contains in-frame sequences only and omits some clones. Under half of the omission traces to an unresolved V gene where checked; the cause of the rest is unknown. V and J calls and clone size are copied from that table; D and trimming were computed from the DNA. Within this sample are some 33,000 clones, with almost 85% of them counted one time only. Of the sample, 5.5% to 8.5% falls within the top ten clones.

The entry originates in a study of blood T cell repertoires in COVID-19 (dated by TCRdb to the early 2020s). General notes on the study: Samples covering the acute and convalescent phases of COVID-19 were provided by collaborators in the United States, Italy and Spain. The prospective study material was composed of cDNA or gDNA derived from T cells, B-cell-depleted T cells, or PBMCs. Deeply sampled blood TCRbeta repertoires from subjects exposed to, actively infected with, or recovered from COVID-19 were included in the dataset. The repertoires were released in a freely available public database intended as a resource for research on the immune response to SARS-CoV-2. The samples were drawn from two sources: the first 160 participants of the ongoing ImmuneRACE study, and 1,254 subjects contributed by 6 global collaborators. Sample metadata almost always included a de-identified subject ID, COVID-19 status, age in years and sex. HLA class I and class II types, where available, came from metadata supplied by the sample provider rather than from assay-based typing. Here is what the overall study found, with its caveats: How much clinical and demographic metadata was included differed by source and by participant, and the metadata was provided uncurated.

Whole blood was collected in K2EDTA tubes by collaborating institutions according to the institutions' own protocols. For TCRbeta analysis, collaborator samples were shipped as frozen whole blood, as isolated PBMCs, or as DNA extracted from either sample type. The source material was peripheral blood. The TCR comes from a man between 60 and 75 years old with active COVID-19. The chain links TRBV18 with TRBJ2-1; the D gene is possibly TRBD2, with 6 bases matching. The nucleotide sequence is TGTGCCAGCTCACCGTTAGGGACTTTCAATGAGCAGTTCTTC. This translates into CASSPLGTFNEQFF. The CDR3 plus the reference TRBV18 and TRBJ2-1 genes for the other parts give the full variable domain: NAGVMQNPRHLVRRRGQEARLRCSPMKGHSHVYWYRQLPEEGLKFMVYLQKENIIDESGMPKERFSAEFPKEGPSILRIQQVVRGDSAAYFCASSPLGTFNEQFFGPGTRLTVL.